This TCR beta chain was profiled in a study of technical replicates of blood from a handful of donors. Clones were sequenced by immunoSEQ multiplex PCR, and TCRdb holds only the in-frame ones, with some missing. The repertoire includes tens of thousands of clones, over 90% of them detected once, and 0.37% sits in the top ten. V lost 0 bases to trimming and J lost 6 bases; unmatched junction nucleotides: 6. The CDR3 has 16 amino acids. Per germline, CDR1 SGHVS and CDR2 FQNEAQ. The sequence was obtained from a human donor in good health. The rearrangement uses TRBV7-8 and TRBJ2-3; TRBD2 matches at 10 bases. Sequenced sample: T cells isolated from PBMCs. The CDR3 region is CASSLAGLAGADTQYF. The CDR3 DNA sequence: TGTGCCAGCAGCTTAGCGGGGCTAGCGGGAGCGGATACGCAGTATTTT.